This T cell receptor beta chain comes out of a study of cytomegalovirus exposure and HLA in healthy donors. Deletions cut 4 bases from V and 6 bases from J, with 17 bases between. Per germline, CDR1 SGHNT and CDR2 YYREEE (reference sequence). This CDR3 is 15 amino acids long. Study results and limitations: Judged likely to be a sequencing artifact was a cluster of highly shared sequence variants. Researchers catalogued some 160 TCR beta chains as cytomegalovirus-associated.

About this clone: Its antigen is not known.

The PCR had 60 Vbeta and 13 Jbeta primers. Using immunoSEQ multiplex PCR, the repertoire was profiled, and TCRdb retains in-frame clones only, with some absent. Of under 150,000 clones in the sample, 73% were seen once. This clonotype originated in a woman between 35 and 50 years old in good health and CMV-seronegative. Sequenced material: PBMCs. V and J are TRBV5-4 and TRBJ2-1; D perhaps matches TRBD2 (5 bases). The CDR3, as DNA: TGTGCCAGCAGCCCCTGGTCCTTGGCGGGCAATGAGCAGTTCTTC. Amino acids: CASSPWSLAGNEQFF.